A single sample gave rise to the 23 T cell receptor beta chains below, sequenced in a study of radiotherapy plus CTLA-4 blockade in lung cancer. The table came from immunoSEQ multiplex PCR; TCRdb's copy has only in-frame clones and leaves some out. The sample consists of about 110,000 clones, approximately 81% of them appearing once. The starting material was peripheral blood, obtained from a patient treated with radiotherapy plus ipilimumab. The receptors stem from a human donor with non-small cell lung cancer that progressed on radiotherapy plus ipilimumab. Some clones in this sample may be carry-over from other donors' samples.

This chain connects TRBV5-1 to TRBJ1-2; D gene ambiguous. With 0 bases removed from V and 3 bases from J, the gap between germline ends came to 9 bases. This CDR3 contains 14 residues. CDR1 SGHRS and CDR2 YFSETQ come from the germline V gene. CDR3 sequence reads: CASSLGPIHYGYTF. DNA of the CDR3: TGCGCCAGCAGCTTGGGGCCTATCCACTATGGCTACACCTTC.

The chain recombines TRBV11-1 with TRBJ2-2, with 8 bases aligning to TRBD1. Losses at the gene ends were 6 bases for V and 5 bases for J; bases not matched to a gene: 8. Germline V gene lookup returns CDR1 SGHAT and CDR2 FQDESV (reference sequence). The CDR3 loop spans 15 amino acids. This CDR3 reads CASRYNRGETGELFF. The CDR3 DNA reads TGTGCCAGCAGATACAACAGGGGGGAGACCGGGGAGCTGTTTTTT.

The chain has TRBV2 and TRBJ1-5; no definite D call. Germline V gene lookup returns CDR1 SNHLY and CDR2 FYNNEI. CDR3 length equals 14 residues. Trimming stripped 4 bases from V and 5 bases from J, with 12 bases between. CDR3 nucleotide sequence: TGTGCCAGCAGTGGTACCAACGCAGATCAGCCCCAGCATTTT. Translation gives CASSGTNADQPQHF.

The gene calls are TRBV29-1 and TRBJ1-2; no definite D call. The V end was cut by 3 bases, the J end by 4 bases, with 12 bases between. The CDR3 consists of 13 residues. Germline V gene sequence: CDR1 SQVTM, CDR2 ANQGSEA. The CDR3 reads CSVEGSTGYGYTF. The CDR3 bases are TGCAGCGTTGAGGGGTCGACGGGCTATGGCTACACCTTC.

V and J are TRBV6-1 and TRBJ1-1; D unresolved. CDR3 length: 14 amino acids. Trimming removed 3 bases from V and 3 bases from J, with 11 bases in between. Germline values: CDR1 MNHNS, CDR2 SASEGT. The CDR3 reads CASSEQNLDTEAFF. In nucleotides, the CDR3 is TGTGCCAGCAGTGAGCAGAATTTAGACACTGAAGCTTTCTTT.

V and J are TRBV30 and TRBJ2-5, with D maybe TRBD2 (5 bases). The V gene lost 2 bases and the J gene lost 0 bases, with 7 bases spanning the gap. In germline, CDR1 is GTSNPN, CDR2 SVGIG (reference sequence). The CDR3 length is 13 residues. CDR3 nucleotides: TGTGCCTGGAGTATGAGGGACCAAGAGACCCAGTACTTC. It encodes CAWSMRDQETQYF.

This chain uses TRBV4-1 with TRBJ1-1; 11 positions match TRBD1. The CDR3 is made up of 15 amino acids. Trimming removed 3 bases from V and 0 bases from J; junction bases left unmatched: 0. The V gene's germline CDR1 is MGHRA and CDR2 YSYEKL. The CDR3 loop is CASSQGQGVNTEAFF. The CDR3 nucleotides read TGCGCCAGCAGCCAGGGACAGGGGGTGAACACTGAAGCTTTCTTT.

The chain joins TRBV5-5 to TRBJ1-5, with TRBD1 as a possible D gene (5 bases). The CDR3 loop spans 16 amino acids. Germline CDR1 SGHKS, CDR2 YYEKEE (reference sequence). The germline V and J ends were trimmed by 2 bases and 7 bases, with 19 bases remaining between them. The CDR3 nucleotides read TGTGCCAGCAGCTTCGGGCAGGGAGCGGGGTTACAGCCCCAGCATTTT. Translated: CASSFGQGAGLQPQHF.

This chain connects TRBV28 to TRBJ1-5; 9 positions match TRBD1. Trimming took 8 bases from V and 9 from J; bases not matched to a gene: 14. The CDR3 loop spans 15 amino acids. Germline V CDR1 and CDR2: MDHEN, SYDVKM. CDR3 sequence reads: CASEHRQGGPGPQHF. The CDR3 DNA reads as TGTGCCAGCGAACATAGACAGGGGGGGCCAGGGCCCCAGCATTTT.

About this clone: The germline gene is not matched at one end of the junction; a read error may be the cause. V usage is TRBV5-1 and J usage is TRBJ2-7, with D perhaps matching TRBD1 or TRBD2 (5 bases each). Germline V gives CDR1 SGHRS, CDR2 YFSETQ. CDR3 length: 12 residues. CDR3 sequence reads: CASSNSGTPDPF. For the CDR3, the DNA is TGCGCCAGCAGCAACTCCGGGACGCCCGACCCCTTC.

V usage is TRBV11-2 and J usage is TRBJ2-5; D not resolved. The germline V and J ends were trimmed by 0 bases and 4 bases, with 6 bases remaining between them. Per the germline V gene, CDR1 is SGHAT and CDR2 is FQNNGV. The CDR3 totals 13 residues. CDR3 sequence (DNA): TGTGCCAGCAGCTTAGATCCCCGAGAGACCCAGTACTTC. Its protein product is CASSLDPRETQYF.

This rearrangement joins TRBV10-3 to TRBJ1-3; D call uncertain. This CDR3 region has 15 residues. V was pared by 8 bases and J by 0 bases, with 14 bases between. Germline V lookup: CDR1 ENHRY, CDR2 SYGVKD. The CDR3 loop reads CAIDNQHGSGNTIYF. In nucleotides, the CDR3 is TGTGCCATCGACAATCAGCACGGCTCTGGAAACACCATATATTTT.

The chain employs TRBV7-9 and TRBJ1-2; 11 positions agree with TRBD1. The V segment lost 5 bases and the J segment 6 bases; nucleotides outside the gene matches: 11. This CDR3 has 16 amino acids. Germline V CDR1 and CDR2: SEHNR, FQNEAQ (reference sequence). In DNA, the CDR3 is TGTGCCAGCAGCCCTGTCCCGGGACAGGGGGAGAATGGCTACACCTTC. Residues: CASSPVPGQGENGYTF. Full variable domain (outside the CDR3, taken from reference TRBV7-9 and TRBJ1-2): DTGVSQNPRHKITKRGQNVTFRCDPISEHNRLYWYRQTLGQGPEFLTYFQNEAQLEKSRLLSDRFSAERPKGSFSTLEIQRTEQGDSAMYLCASSPVPGQGENGYTFGSGTRLTVV.

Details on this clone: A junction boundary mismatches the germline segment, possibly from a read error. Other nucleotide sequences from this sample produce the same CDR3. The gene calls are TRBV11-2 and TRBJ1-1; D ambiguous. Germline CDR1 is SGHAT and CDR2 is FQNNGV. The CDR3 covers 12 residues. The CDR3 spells CASSFLNTEAFF. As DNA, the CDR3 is TGCGCCAGCAGCTTTTTGAACACTGAAGCTTTCTTT.

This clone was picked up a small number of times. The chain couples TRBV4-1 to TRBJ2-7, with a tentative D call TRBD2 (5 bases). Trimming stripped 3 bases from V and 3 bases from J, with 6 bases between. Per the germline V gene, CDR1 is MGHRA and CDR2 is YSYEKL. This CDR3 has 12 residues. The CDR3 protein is CASSQGSYEQYF. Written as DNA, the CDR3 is TGCGCCAGCAGCCAGGGGAGCTACGAGCAGTACTTC.

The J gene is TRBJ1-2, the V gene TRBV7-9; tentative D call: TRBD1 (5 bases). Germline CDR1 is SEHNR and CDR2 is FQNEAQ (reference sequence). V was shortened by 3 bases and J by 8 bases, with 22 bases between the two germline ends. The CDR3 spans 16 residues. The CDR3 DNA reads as TGTGCCAGCAGCTTGGCTGACAGCGATTCCGGGCGGGGCTACACCTTC. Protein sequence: CASSLADSDSGRGYTF.

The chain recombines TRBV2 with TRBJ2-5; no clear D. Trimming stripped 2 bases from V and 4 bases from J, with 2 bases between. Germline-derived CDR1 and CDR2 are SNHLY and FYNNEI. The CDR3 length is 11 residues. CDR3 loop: CASSELETQYF. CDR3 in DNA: TGTGCCAGCAGTGAACTAGAGACCCAGTACTTC.

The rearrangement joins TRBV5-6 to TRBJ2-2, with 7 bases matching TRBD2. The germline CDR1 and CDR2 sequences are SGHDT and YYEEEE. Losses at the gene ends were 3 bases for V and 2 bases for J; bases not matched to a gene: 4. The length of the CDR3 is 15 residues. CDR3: CASSWGGGNTGELFF. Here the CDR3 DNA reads TGTGCCAGCAGCTGGGGCGGGGGTAACACCGGGGAGCTGTTTTTT.

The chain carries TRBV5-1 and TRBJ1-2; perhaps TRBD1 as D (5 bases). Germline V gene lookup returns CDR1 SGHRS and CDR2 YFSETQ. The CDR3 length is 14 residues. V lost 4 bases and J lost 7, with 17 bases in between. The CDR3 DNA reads TGCGCCAGCAGCGTGACGGGGGGTCCCCCTGGCTACACCTTC. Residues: CASSVTGGPPGYTF.

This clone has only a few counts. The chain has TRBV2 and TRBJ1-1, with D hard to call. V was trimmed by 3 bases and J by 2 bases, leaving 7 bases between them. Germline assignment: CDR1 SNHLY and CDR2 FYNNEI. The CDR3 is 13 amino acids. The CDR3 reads CASSDQENTEAFF. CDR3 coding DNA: TGTGCCAGCAGTGATCAGGAAAACACTGAAGCTTTCTTT.

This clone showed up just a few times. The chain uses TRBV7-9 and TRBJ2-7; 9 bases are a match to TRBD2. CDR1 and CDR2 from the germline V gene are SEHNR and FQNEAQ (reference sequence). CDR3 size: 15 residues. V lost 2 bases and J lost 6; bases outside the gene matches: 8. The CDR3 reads CASSLLQTSGLEQYF. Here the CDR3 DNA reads TGTGCCAGCAGCTTATTGCAGACTAGCGGTCTCGAGCAGTACTTC.

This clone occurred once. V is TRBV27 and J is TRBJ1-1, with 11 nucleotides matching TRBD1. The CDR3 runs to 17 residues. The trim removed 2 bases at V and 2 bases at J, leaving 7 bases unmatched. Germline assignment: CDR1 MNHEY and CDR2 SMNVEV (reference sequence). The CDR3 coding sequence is TGTGCCAGCAGTTTAATAGTCGGGACAGGGGGTAACACTGAAGCTTTCTTT. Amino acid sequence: CASSLIVGTGGNTEAFF.

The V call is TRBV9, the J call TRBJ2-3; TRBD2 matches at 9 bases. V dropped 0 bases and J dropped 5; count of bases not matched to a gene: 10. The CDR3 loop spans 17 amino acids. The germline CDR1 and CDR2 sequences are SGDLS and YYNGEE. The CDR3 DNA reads TGTGCCAGCAGCGTAGGAGCGGGGGGCCCCGCCGTAGATACGCAGTATTTT. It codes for CASSVGAGGPAVDTQYF.